This T cell receptor beta chain comes out of a study of Graves' ophthalmopathy and Graves' hyperthyroidism. This CDR3 is 16 amino acids long. Germline V lookup: CDR1 LNHDA, CDR2 SQIVND (reference sequence). With 3 bases removed from V and 0 bases from J, the gap between germline ends came to 14 bases. Investigators amplified TCR beta CDR3 regions from RNA transcripts. After a first-round RT-PCR with HTBI primers, a second-round multiplex PCR was run. MiXCR, applied by TCRdb to the multiplex PCR reads, yields one record per CDR3 protein. The sample lists over 500,000 distinct CDR3 sequences, over 20% occurring once. The sample holds many counts of this clonotype. The antigen is not known. Study-level findings and limits: Ophthalmopathy progression predictions by the model showed about 79% specificity and about 70% sensitivity.

The chain has TRBV19 and TRBJ1-1; D remains ambiguous. Sequencing was carried out using peripheral blood. This clonotype originated in a woman aged 18-35 years with stable Graves' hyperthyroidism. Some clones in this sample may be carry-over from other donors' samples. CDR3 bases: TGTGCCAGTAGTATTATGTTGACTTCCTTGAACACTGAAGCTTTCTTT. It specifies CASSIMLTSLNTEAFF. Combining the CDR3 with reference TRBV19 and TRBJ1-1 gives the whole variable domain DGGITQSPKYLFRKEGQNVTLSCEQNLNHDAMYWYRQDPGQGLRLIYYSQIVNDFQKGDIAEGYSVSREKKESFPLTVTSAQKNPTAFYLCASSIMLTSLNTEAFFGQGTRLTVV.